This T cell receptor (beta chain) is from a study of blood T cell repertoires in COVID-19. As for the study in general: Donors in the United States, Italy and Spain gave samples during acute or convalescent COVID-19. The cDNA or gDNA used as material had been derived from T cells, B-cell-depleted T cells, or PBMCs.

Participant ages covered 18 to 89 years across approximately 25 US areas. Among Cohort 3 donors, those recovered had two negative PCRs, clearance, or symptom resolution. This CDR3 comprises 14 residues. CDR1 and CDR2 from the germline V gene are SGHNT and YENEEA. Trimming pared 5 bases from V and 1 base from J, leaving 11 bases between. Profiled with immunoSEQ multiplex PCR; TCRdb holds only in-frame clones, not every one. The table records over 200,000 clones, 85% of them present only once. This chain uses TRBV11-3 with TRBJ2-5; possible D gene TRBD2, 5 bases. This receptor was obtained from a man aged 40-55 years who had recovered from COVID-19. The material sequenced was PBMCs or T cells enriched from blood (not recorded which). CDR3 amino acids: CASSLRGPQETQYF. The CDR3 DNA sequence: TGTGCCAGCAGCCTGCGAGGGCCCCAAGAGACCCAGTACTTC.